This T cell receptor beta chain was identified in a study of cytomegalovirus exposure and HLA in healthy donors. Broader study findings: Rarity marked most TCR sequences, yet some public TCRs occurred in many donors. One variant, a missense change in DCLRE1C, was linked in a later analysis to TCR beta V- and J-gene trimming.

On this clone: Antigen specificity is unknown.

V lost 4 bases to trimming and J lost 6 bases, with 15 bases between them. Germline CDR1 is LGHNA and CDR2 is YSLEER. There are 15 residues in the CDR3. In the PCR, 60 Vbeta and 13 Jbeta primers were used. TCRdb keeps only in-frame clones here, not all; method: immunoSEQ multiplex PCR. The data show around 150,000 clones, with roughly 80% seen just once and over 1.1% held by the top ten. The sample was PBMCs. The source of this sequence is a man between 18 and 29 years old in good health and CMV-seronegative. V is TRBV4-3 and J is TRBJ1-4, with a weak D call TRBD1 (6 bases). This CDR3 is CASSPRGARDEKLFF. Written as DNA, the CDR3 is TGCGCCAGCAGCCCGCGGGGGGCGCGAGATGAAAAACTGTTTTTT.